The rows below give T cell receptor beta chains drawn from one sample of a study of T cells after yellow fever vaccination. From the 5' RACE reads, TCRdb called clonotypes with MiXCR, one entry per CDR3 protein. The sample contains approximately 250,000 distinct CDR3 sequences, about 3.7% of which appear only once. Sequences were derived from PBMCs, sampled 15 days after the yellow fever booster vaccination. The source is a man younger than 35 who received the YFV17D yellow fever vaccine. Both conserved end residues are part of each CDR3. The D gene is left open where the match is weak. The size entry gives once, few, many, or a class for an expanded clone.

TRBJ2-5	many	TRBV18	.	TGTGCCAGCTCACCACCGAACAGGGTTATGGTAGAGACCCAGTACTTC	CASSPPNRVMVETQYF
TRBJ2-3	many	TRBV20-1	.	TGCAGTGCTAGAGATTACGTAGGGGCCCCAACGCAGTATTTT	CSARDYVGAPTQYF
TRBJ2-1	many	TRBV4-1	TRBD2	TGCGCCAGCAGCCCCCGGGAAAGCGGGGGTGGGGATGAGCAGTTCTTC	CASSPRESGGGDEQFF
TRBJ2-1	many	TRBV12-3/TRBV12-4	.	TGTGCCAGCAAGATAGCGATTAGCTCCTACAATGAGCAGTTCTTC	CASKIAISSYNEQFF
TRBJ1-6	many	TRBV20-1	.	TGCAGTGCTAAAGTGTCGTCGACAGGAGCTTCACCCCTCCACTTT	CSAKVSSTGASPLHF
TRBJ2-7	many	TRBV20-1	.	TGCAGTGCTCAACCCTCCGGGAACGAGCAGTACTTC	CSAQPSGNEQYF
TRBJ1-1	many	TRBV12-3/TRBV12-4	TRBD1	TGTGCCAGCAGTTTGAACAGGGGCACTGAAGCTTTCTTT	CASSLNRGTEAFF
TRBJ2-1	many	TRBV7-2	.	TGTGCCAGCAGCAAACAGGGTATAGGGCAGTTCTTC	CASSKQGIGQFF
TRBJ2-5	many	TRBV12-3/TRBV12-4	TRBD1	TGTGCCAGCAGTGCTCAGGGGGCGAGAGAGACCCAGTACTTC	CASSAQGARETQYF
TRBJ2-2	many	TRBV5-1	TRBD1	TGCGCCAGCAGCTTGCGGACAGGGTCTCCCGGGGAGCTGTTTTTT	CASSLRTGSPGELFF
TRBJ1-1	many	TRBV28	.	TGTGCCAGCAGTTTATTCAAGGACGCCCAGGGGGCTTTCTTT	CASSLFKDAQGAFF
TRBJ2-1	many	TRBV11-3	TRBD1	TGTGCCAGCAGCTTACAGGGGGAAAACAATGAGCAGTTCTTC	CASSLQGENNEQFF
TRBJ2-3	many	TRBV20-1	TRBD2	TGCAGTGCTCCCCCGAGAAGCGGGAGGGTTGCAGATACGCAGTATTTT	CSAPPRSGRVADTQYF
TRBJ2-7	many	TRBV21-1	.	TGTGCCAGCAGCCAAAGGGGGCACCAGAATCCATCCGAGCAGTACTTC	CASSQRGHQNPSEQYF
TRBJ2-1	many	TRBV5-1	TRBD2	TGCGCCAGCAGCGGGACCGCTAGCGGGCCGCTCCTTTCCTTGCAGTTCTTC	CASSGTASGPLLSLQFF
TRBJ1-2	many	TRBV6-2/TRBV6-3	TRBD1	TGTGCCAGCAGGACTCCGGGACAGGGGTATGGCTACACCTTC	CASRTPGQGYGYTF
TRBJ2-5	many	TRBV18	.	TGTGCCAGCTCATCCGGGGGAGAGGAGACCCAGTACTTC	CASSSGGEETQYF
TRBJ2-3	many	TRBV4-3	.	TGCGCCAGCAGCCAAGATCGGGCTACTACGACGCAGTATTTT	CASSQDRATTTQYF
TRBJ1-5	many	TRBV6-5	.	TGTGCCAGCAGTTACTCTGGGCTGACGGATCAGCCCCAGCATTTT	CASSYSGLTDQPQHF
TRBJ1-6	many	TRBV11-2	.	TGTGCCAGCAGCTCGAACAGGAATTCACCCCTCCACTTT	CASSSNRNSPLHF